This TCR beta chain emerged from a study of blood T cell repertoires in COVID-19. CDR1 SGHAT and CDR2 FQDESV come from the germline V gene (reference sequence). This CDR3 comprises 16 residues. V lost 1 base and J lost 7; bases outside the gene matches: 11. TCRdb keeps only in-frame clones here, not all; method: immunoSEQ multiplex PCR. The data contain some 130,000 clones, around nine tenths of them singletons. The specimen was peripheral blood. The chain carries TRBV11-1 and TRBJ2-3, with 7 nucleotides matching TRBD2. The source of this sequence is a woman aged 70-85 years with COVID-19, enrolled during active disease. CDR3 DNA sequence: TGTGCCAGCAGCTTAGATAGTGGGGGGGACCGGCATACGCAGTATTTT. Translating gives CASSLDSGGDRHTQYF.